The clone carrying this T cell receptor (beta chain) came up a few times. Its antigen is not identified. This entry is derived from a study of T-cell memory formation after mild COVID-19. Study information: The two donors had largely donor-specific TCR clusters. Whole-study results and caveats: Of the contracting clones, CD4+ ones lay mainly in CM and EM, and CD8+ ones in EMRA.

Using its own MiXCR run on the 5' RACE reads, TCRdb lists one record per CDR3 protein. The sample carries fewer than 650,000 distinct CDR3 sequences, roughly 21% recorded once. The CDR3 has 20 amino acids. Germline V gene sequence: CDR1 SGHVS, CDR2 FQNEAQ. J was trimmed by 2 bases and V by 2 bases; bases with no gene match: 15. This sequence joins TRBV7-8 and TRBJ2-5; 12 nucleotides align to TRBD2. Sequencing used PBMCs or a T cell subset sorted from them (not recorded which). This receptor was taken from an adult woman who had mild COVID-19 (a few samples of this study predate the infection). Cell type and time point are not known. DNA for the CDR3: TGTGCCAGCAGCTTATGGTACTTAACTAGCGGGAGGTCTTGGCAAGAGACCCAGTACTTC. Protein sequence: CASSLWYLTSGRSWQETQYF.